This record concerns one TCR beta chain sequence. The antigen is unknown. This sample stems from a study of cytomegalovirus exposure and HLA in healthy donors. V was trimmed by 2 bases and J by 1 base, leaving 11 bases between them. The germline gives CDR1 GTSNPN, CDR2 SVGIG (reference sequence). This CDR3 spans 14 amino acids. Whole-study findings and limits: Accurate prediction of most subjects' HLA-A and HLA-B alleles from TCR beta sequences was reported. HLA allele associations emerged for around 15,000 TCR beta sequences in a later analysis, at 0.05 false discovery rate.

Use of 60 Vbeta and 13 Jbeta primers characterized the PCR. Clones were read by immunoSEQ multiplex PCR, and TCRdb kept only the in-frame ones, dropping some. The data show 150,000 to 170,000 clones, approximately 81% seen once. Source material: PBMCs. The chain couples TRBV30 to TRBJ1-1, with a tentative D call TRBD1 (5 bases). The TCR sequence derives from a young man in good health and CMV-seronegative. This chain's CDR3 is CAWSPNQGNTEAFF. The CDR3 DNA is TGTGCCTGGAGTCCTAATCAGGGGAACACTGAAGCTTTCTTT. The full variable domain, in which reference TRBV30 and TRBJ1-1 provide the parts outside the CDR3, is SQTIHQWPATLVQPVGSPLSLECTVEGTSNPNLYWYRQAAGRGLQLLFYSVGIGQISSEVPQNLSASRPQDRQFILSSKKLLLSDSGFYLCAWSPNQGNTEAFFGQGTRLTVV.